This T cell receptor beta chain was sequenced in a study of T cells after yellow fever vaccination. Whole-study findings and limits: Booster sampling recovered most clones from primary vaccination (approximately 96% CD4, over 75% CD8).

TCRdb ran MiXCR on the 5' RACE reads and lists one entry per CDR3 protein. The sample has 620,000 or so distinct CDR3 sequences, about a sixth seen once. This clonotype has a count of ten or more. Antigen unknown. This TCR was sampled from a man aged 18 to 30 who received the YFV17D yellow fever vaccine. This sample comprised PBMCs, obtained about 5 days after the first yellow fever vaccination.

CDR3 nucleotide sequence: TGTGCCAGCAGCTTACAGGGGGCTATTTACACTGAAGCTTTCTTT. This gives the protein CASSLQGAIYTEAFF. The chain combines TRBV7-8 with TRBJ1-1; 8 bases are shared with TRBD1. V dropped 2 bases and J dropped 3; count of bases not matched to a gene: 5. The CDR3 covers 15 residues. Germline assignment: CDR1 SGHVS and CDR2 FQNEAQ.